A single TCR beta chain is shown here with its context. Its antigen is not identified. This record comes from a study of cytomegalovirus exposure and HLA in healthy donors. Across the whole study: Early on, a data release was issued that held tens of millions of unique TCRs from HLA-typed donors. Genotyping of under 500 donors showed that roughly 80% belonged to the Caucasian-associated ancestry cluster.

The J segment lost 1 base and the V segment lost 5 bases, leaving 11 bases of the junction unmatched. CDR3 length equals 17 residues. From germline, CDR1 is SGHAT and CDR2 FQDESV (reference sequence). Points from the study as a whole: An ancestry cluster, one associated with Asian ancestry, reportedly showed fewer N-insertions than the roughly 670-donor mean in a later analysis.

PCR amplification relied on 60 Vbeta primers (plus 13 Jbeta primers). In the study's own analysis: In a later analysis, about 12 million of tens of millions of unique beta chains occurred in at least two donors. Method: immunoSEQ multiplex PCR; TCRdb's copy keeps in-frame clones and lacks some. D and trimming come from the DNA, and the V and J calls and clone size come from that table. Altogether some 120,000 clones are present, about 70% being singletons, with the ten largest covering around 8.2%. Sample: PBMCs. This receptor was identified in a man under 40 in good health and CMV-seropositive. The V and J genes are TRBV11-1 and TRBJ2-5; 9 bases are shared with TRBD1. CDR3 nucleotide sequence: TGTGCCAGCAGCCCCCAGAGGACAGGGGTGGCCCAAGAGACCCAGTACTTC. Its translation is CASSPQRTGVAQETQYF. Variable domain in full (rest from reference TRBV11-1 and TRBJ2-5): EAEVAQSPRYKITEKSQAVAFWCDPISGHATLYWYRQILGQGPELLVQFQDESVVDDSQLPKDRFSAERLKGVDSTLKIQPAELGDSAMYLCASSPQRTGVAQETQYFGPGTRLLVL.